What follows are 5 T cell receptor beta chains derived from one specimen sequenced in a study of cytomegalovirus exposure and HLA in healthy donors. This PCR relied on a set of 60 Vbeta primers and 13 Jbeta primers. Libraries were prepared by immunoSEQ multiplex PCR; TCRdb keeps only in-frame clonotypes and omits some of them. The table includes 160,000 or so clones, 82% detected once. The sample consisted of PBMCs. The origin of the receptors is a woman between 45 and 60 years old in good health and CMV-seropositive.

The chain combines TRBV4-3 with TRBJ2-7; weak D call: TRBD2 (5 bases). The CDR3 contains 16 residues. Trimming removed 0 bases at V and 0 bases at J, with 12 bases between. Germline CDR1 reads LGHNA; CDR2 reads YSLEER. CDR3 in DNA: TGCGCCAGCAGCCAAGATCGGGGTCTCAGCTCCTACGAGCAGTACTTC. This gives the protein CASSQDRGLSSYEQYF.

The chain joins TRBV7-9 to TRBJ2-1, with D unclear. The V end lost 7 bases, the J end lost 5 bases, and 9 bases lay between the germline ends. CDR1 is SEHNR and CDR2 is FQNEAQ in the germline V gene (reference sequence). CDR3 length: 12 amino acids. The CDR3 loop reads CASTHSHNEQFF. CDR3 in DNA: TGTGCCAGCACCCACTCTCACAATGAGCAGTTCTTC.

The table lists this clone with a few counts. The V and J genes are TRBV5-1 and TRBJ1-2; D possibly corresponds to TRBD1 (5 bases). Trimming shortened V by 4 bases and J by 0 bases, and 19 bases separated the two germline ends. Looked up from germline, CDR1 is SGHRS and CDR2 is YFSETQ. There are 17 residues in the CDR3. This chain's CDR3 is CASSPGGLGFTNYGYTF. The DNA for the CDR3 is TGCGCCAGCAGCCCGGGGGGTTTAGGTTTTACTAACTATGGCTACACCTTC.

The chain carries TRBV5-6 and TRBJ2-1; 14 bases agree with TRBD2. The CDR3 is 16 amino acids. From germline, CDR1 is SGHDT and CDR2 YYEEEE. V shed 4 bases and J 8 bases; nucleotides not matched to a gene: 8. The CDR3 loop is CASSGTSGGKWDEQFF. Written as DNA, the CDR3 is TGTGCCAGCAGCGGGACTAGCGGGGGAAAGTGGGATGAGCAGTTCTTC.

The chain recombines TRBV5-1 with TRBJ2-3; D remains ambiguous. This CDR3 has 13 residues. V dropped 5 bases and J dropped 0 bases, with 7 bases sitting between them. Germline CDR1 reads SGHRS; CDR2 reads YFSETQ. CDR3 sequence reads: CASSQRSTDTQYF. As DNA, the CDR3 is TGCGCCAGCAGTCAGAGGAGCACAGATACGCAGTATTTT.